This TCR beta chain was sequenced during a study of neoadjuvant anti-PD-1 for oral cavity cancer. Study details: Nivolumab at 3 mg/kg was mostly given biweekly, three to four doses, pre-surgery. Findings and caveats of the study: Each response group had just three patients in TCR analyses.

As to time point: after neoadjuvant nivolumab, at surgical resection. Generated by immunoSEQ multiplex PCR, the TCRdb table keeps only in-frame clones and is missing some. The sample shows around 32,000 clones, more than 65% of them seen only once. Trimming shortened V by 4 bases and J by 2 bases, and 19 bases separated the two germline ends. The CDR3 has 16 amino acids. Germline V gives CDR1 SGHDT, CDR2 YYEEEE. Of note for this clone: Its antigen is currently unknown.

This chain joins TRBV5-6 and TRBJ2-7; weak D call: TRBD1 (6 bases). Sequencing used PBMCs, obtained after nivolumab (anti-PD-1) treatment. The TCR was taken from a person between 35 and 79 years old with oral cavity squamous cell carcinoma. CDR3 in amino acids: CASSLISPGQTYEQYF. Written as DNA, the CDR3 is TGTGCCAGCAGCCTTATAAGCCCAGGACAGACCTACGAGCAGTACTTC.